This T cell receptor beta chain was captured by sequencing in a study of blood T cell repertoires in COVID-19 (dated by TCRdb to 2019 to 2021). For the study in its entirety: Samples from collaborators originated in the United States, Italy and Spain and spanned both the acute and convalescent phases of COVID-19. Subjects who had been exposed to COVID-19, were actively infected with it, or had recovered from it provided the deeply sampled blood TCRbeta repertoires that made up the dataset. The material from the prospective study consisted of cDNA or gDNA derived from T cells, B-cell-depleted T cells, or PBMCs. A de-identified subject ID, COVID-19 status, age in years and sex were almost always included in the sample metadata. Where available, HLA class I and class II types were taken from metadata supplied by the sample provider and were not determined by assay-based typing. A freely available public database, intended as a resource for researchers studying the immune response to SARS-CoV-2, is where the repertoires were released. Samples were obtained from the ongoing ImmuneRACE study (first 160 participants) and from 1,254 subjects provided by 6 global collaborators. Study-wide conclusions, independent of this receptor: The amount of clinical and demographic metadata varied by source and participant and was provided uncurated.

Sequences MGHRA (CDR1) and YSYEKL (CDR2) are obtained from the germline V gene. V is shortened by 1 base, J by 0 bases, and the region joining them spans 7 bases. From cysteine to phenylalanine, the CDR3 is 15 amino acids long. Only CDR3 DNA is held: 45 bases, read in frame from base 1. As concerns this clone: No cognate antigen has been identified for it. It has no much larger one-base neighbor in the sample; base qualities were not kept.

TCRbeta CDR3 regions were amplified from genomic DNA using the immunoSEQ Assay, a bias-controlled multiplex PCR. In the source study's methods: The number of nucleated cells in each sample was estimated by amplification of reference gene primers within the assay. Sequence reads were collapsed and filtered to measure the absolute abundance of every unique TCRbeta CDR3 rearrangement. For each sample, productive Simpson clonality was calculated by taking the square root of Simpson's diversity index across productive rearrangements. TCRdb re-hosts the immuneACCESS table, in-frame sequences only. Its copies lack some clones; in the studies checked, an unresolved V gene accounts for under half of them, and the cause for the rest is not known. V and J calls and clone size are as listed in that table; D and trimming were resolved from the DNA. A total of 150,000 to 200,000 clones appear in this sample, roughly 80% of them only once. The ten largest clones take up roughly 13% of the sample.

A second Seattle source provided samples from volunteer blood donors who had recovered from COVID-19. The collaborating institutions used their own protocols to collect whole blood in K2EDTA tubes. Collaborator samples were shipped for TCRbeta analysis as frozen whole blood, isolated PBMCs, or DNA extracted from either sample type. This TCR came from a man aged 50 to 60 who had recovered from COVID-19. The rearranged segments are TRBV4-1 and TRBJ1-3, with the D gene too uncertain to name. Specimen: peripheral blood. The DNA sequence reads TGCGCCAGCAGCCAAGGGTTGAGCTCTGGAAACACCATATATTTT. This sequence encodes CASSQGLSSGNTIYF.